This entry features one TCR beta chain sequence. Its antigen is unknown. The data originate from a study of cytomegalovirus exposure and HLA in healthy donors. Study-wide findings and caveats: CMV serostatus was the sole immune exposure information available. Cytomegalovirus status was reportedly diagnosed by the classifier with high specificity and sensitivity. TCR beta V- and J-gene trimming, according to a later analysis, was linked to a missense DCLRE1C variant.

Healthy donors of bone marrow made up the group. V was trimmed by 0 bases and J by 3 bases, leaving 4 bases between them. The CDR3 extends over 12 amino acids. Germline V gene sequence: CDR1 SGDLS, CDR2 YYNGEE. With 60 Vbeta and 13 Jbeta primers, the PCR was carried out. Data came from immunoSEQ multiplex PCR; TCRdb stores just in-frame clones and leaves some out. The repertoire holds approximately 120,000 clones, 70% to 75% seen once, with less than 4% in the top ten. The chain has TRBV9 and TRBJ2-7; D remains unclear. Source material: PBMCs. The clonotype was recovered from a man aged 25-45 years in good health and CMV-seronegative. The CDR3 DNA reads TGTGCCAGCAGCGTAGACGGCTACGAGCAGTACTTC. Translated, it gives CASSVDGYEQYF.